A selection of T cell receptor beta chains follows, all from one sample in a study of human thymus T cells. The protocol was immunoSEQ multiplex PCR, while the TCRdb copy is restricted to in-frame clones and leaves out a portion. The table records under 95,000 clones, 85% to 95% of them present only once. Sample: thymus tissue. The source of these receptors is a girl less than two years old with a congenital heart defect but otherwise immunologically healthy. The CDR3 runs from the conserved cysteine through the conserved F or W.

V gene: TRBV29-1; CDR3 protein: CSVVPSDNYEQYF
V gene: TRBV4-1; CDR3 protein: CASSQPATDPKGYQPQHF
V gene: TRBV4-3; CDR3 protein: CASSQGTLFPNEQYF
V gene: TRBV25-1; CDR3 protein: CASSEYYEQYF
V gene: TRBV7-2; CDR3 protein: CASSPIRAAFYYGYTF
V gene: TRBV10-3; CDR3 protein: CAISEIGGALLGNF
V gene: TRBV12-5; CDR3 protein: CASGFDLAYEQYF
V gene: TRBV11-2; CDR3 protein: CASSLRMDRGSTDTQYF
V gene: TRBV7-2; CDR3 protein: CASSARDTQRFYEQYF
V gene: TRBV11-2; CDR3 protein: CASTGTSGNTIYF
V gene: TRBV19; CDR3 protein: CASSTGTVNSNQPQHF
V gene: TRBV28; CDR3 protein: CASSLEAPGGGAPYEQYF
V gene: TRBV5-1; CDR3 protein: CASSWDLRGVEETQYF